This TCR beta chain was identified in a study of T cell responses to AZD1222 COVID-19 vaccine. Study-level findings and limits: Possibly, clonal diversity was underestimated; donors were largely white British and included more females. Two AZD1222 administrations were followed by greater Spike-specific TCR breadth and depth. Sampling captured repertoires only after the peak T cell response. Regions 160-218 and 743-854 held dominance among vaccine-associated CD4 TCRs, which spanned spike.

The CDR3 loop spans 13 amino acids. Looked up from germline, CDR1 is SGHVS and CDR2 is FQNEAQ. V lost 3 bases and J lost 6; bases outside the gene matches: 4. Regarding this clone: Its antigen remains unknown.

Using immunoSEQ multiplex PCR, the repertoire was profiled, and TCRdb retains in-frame clones only, with some absent. The sample consists of 150,000 to 200,000 clones, 80% to 95% of them appearing once. The sequencing here drew on peripheral blood, taken on day 0 of AZD1222 vaccination. This clonotype originated in an adult in good health. V and J are TRBV7-8 and TRBJ2-5; 7 bases fit TRBD2. The CDR3 DNA follows: TGTGCCAGCAGCTTGGGGGGGGAACAGACCCAGTACTTC. Its translation: CASSLGGEQTQYF.